This section outlines one T cell receptor (beta chain) sequence together with its context. Clones were read by immunoSEQ multiplex PCR, and TCRdb kept only the in-frame ones, dropping some. This table holds fewer than 100,000 clones, roughly 95% found once. The entry originates in a study of technical replicates of blood from a handful of donors. Germline loops: CDR1 WSHSY, CDR2 SAAADI. V gave up 2 bases and J gave up 4 bases, with 18 bases separating them. The CDR3 is made up of 18 amino acids. Sequencing input: T cells isolated from PBMCs. V gene TRBV10-2 combines with J gene TRBJ1-6; weak D call: TRBD1 (6 bases). This sequence was found in a human donor in good health. The CDR3 DNA reads as TGCGCCAGCAGTGAGAAGGGGCGCAGGGGCATGTATAATTCACCCCTCCACTTT. Translated, it gives CASSEKGRRGMYNSPLHF.